This entry lists 17 T cell receptor beta chains sequenced from one sample in a study of shared clonotypes between healthy human individuals. Sequencing used immunoSEQ multiplex PCR; TCRdb keeps in-frame clones, though not all of them. The data contain about 1 million clones, under 80% of them singletons. Specimen: memory CD4+ T cells sorted from blood. Stated subset: CD45RA-negative fraction. These receptors came from a man aged 18-30 years in good health.

As concerns this clone: The sample has other DNA sequences that encode this CDR3 too. The CDR3 sequence: CASSETGNQPQHF. CDR3 coding DNA: TGTGCCAGCAGTGAGACAGGCAATCAGCCCCAGCATTTT. The gene calls are TRBV6-1 and TRBJ1-5; D might be TRBD1 (5 bases). The CDR3 loop spans 13 amino acids. CDR1 and CDR2 (germline): MNHNS, SASEGT. Deletions cut 3 bases from V and 2 bases from J, with 5 bases between.

The V gene is TRBV5-1, the J gene TRBJ1-4; 12 bases align to TRBD1. The germline V gene encodes CDR1 SGHRS and CDR2 YFSETQ. The CDR3 runs 16 residues. J gave up 13 bases and V 4 bases, and 14 bases lay outside the gene matches. The CDR3 DNA is TGCGCCAGCAGCATTTCTCCGGGACAGGGGGCCGGAGGACTGTTTTTT. It specifies CASSISPGQGAGGLFF.

V is TRBV5-6 and J is TRBJ2-3, with D unresolved. V was trimmed by 1 base and J by 2 bases, leaving 8 bases between them. The germline gives CDR1 SGHDT, CDR2 YYEEEE. The CDR3 runs to 14 residues. In nucleotides, the CDR3 is TGTGCCAGCAGCTTGTCCCAGAACACAGATACGCAGTATTTT. Its protein product is CASSLSQNTDTQYF.

The chain carries TRBV5-4 and TRBJ2-3; 9 bases match TRBD2. Losses at the gene ends were 0 bases for V and 2 bases for J; bases not matched to a gene: 4. The CDR3 has 16 residues. Germline lookup yields CDR1 SGHNT and CDR2 YYREEE (reference sequence). The CDR3 sequence is CASSLGGGANTDTQYF. CDR3 bases: TGTGCCAGCAGCTTGGGCGGGGGGGCCAACACAGATACGCAGTATTTT.

This clone was counted a single time. The chain employs TRBV9 and TRBJ1-6, with D unresolved. CDR1 is SGDLS and CDR2 is YYNGEE in the germline V gene. Trimming cost V 0 bases and J 10 bases, with 11 bases left between them. CDR3 length: 14 amino acids. The CDR3 region is CASSVGVAVSPLHF. CDR3 bases: TGTGCCAGCAGCGTAGGCGTCGCTGTCTCACCCCTCCACTTT.

The chain recombines TRBV4-1 with TRBJ2-1; D might be TRBD2 (5 bases). CDR3 size: 16 residues. The V and J ends lost 1 base and 4 bases respectively, with 14 bases between them. The germline V gene has CDR1 MGHRA and CDR2 YSYEKL. The CDR3 nucleotides are TGCGCCAGCAGCCAAGTCGGAGCGCGGGCTTACAATGAGCAGTTCTTC. Its translation is CASSQVGARAYNEQFF.

There are many counts of this clone. This chain joins TRBV6-6 and TRBJ2-3; 10 nucleotides line up with TRBD1. CDR1 and CDR2 from the germline V gene are MNHNY and SVGAGI (reference sequence). The CDR3 extends over 15 amino acids. Losses at the gene ends were 5 bases for V and 4 bases for J; bases not matched to a gene: 6. As DNA, the CDR3 is TGTGCCAGCAGTGAGGGACAGGGGATAGCAGATACGCAGTATTTT. Translation gives CASSEGQGIADTQYF.

V usage is TRBV6-6 and J usage is TRBJ2-3; TRBD2 is a possible D gene (6 bases). Trimming removed 6 bases at V and 13 bases at J, with 20 bases between. The CDR3 consists of 13 residues. CDR1 is MNHNY and CDR2 is SVGAGI in the germline V gene (reference sequence). CDR3 residues: CASRGTEGREKYF. Here the CDR3 DNA reads TGTGCCAGCAGAGGTACGGAGGGGAGAGAGAAGTATTTT.

The V and J genes are TRBV30 and TRBJ2-5; 8 bases are a match to TRBD2. V was clipped by 5 bases and J by 6 bases; unmatched bases: 14. This CDR3 has 15 amino acids. Germline V CDR1 and CDR2: GTSNPN, SVGIG (reference sequence). This chain's CDR3 is CAWGSSTGGTKTQYF. The CDR3 nucleotides are TGTGCCTGGGGTTCTTCGACGGGGGGGACAAAGACCCAGTACTTC.

The V and J genes are TRBV4-2 and TRBJ1-6, with D possibly being TRBD1 (6 bases). CDR1 LGHNA and CDR2 YNFKEQ come from the germline V gene. Trimming shortened V by 1 base and J by 10 bases, and 11 bases separated the two germline ends. This CDR3 is built from 14 residues. The CDR3 bases are TGTGCCAGCAGCCAAGGACAGGAGCGCTCACCCCTCCACTTT. Residues: CASSQGQERSPLHF.

The chain joins TRBV19 to TRBJ1-5; maybe TRBD1 (5 bases). Trimming left V 6 bases short and J 2 bases short, with 17 bases between. The CDR3 contains 16 residues. Germline V gene data show CDR1 as LNHDA and CDR2 as SQIVND (reference sequence). The CDR3 nucleotides read TGTGCCAGTAGGACCGGGGGGGGAGGAGGCAATCAGCCCCAGCATTTT. Encoded protein: CASRTGGGGGNQPQHF. The variable domain in full, with the rest retrieved from reference TRBV19 and TRBJ1-5, is DGGITQSPKYLFRKEGQNVTLSCEQNLNHDAMYWYRQDPGQGLRLIYYSQIVNDFQKGDIAEGYSVSREKKESFPLTVTSAQKNPTAFYLCASRTGGGGGNQPQHFGDGTRLSIL.

The chain recombines TRBV6-5 with TRBJ1-2, with TRBD1 as a possible D gene (5 bases). The CDR3 totals 15 residues. With 5 bases removed from V and 7 bases from J, the gap between germline ends came to 20 bases. CDR1 and CDR2 from the germline V gene are MNHEY and SVGAGI. In nucleotides, the CDR3 is TGTGCCAGCAGTCCGGTGGCTGGGGCGTGGGGTGGCTACACCTTC. Amino acids: CASSPVAGAWGGYTF.

V usage is TRBV27 and J usage is TRBJ2-1; 8 nucleotides line up with TRBD2. Per germline, CDR1 MNHEY and CDR2 SMNVEV (reference sequence). The J segment lost 5 bases and the V segment lost 0 bases, leaving 12 bases of the junction unmatched. The CDR3 length is 18 residues. The CDR3 DNA follows: TGTGCCAGCAGTTTATCGAGCCTCACTAGCGGCCGAAACAATGAGCAGTTCTTC. It specifies CASSLSSLTSGRNNEQFF.

The rearrangement joins TRBV5-1 to TRBJ2-2; 7 positions match TRBD1. The CDR3 is made up of 15 amino acids. Germline CDR1 is SGHRS and CDR2 is YFSETQ. After removal of 3 bases from V and 1 base from J, the junction contained 3 bases not matched to a gene. The CDR3 nucleotides are TGCGCCAGCAGCTCACGGGACAGGAACACCGGGGAGCTGTTTTTT. Its translation is CASSSRDRNTGELFF.

This clone has more than one count but fewer than ten. V gene TRBV5-6 combines with J gene TRBJ1-6; TRBD1 is a possible D gene (5 bases). V lost 5 bases and J 7 bases, leaving 10 bases between the germline ends. CDR3 length equals 13 residues. Per germline, CDR1 SGHDT and CDR2 YYEEEE. The CDR3 is CASRLKGNSPLHF. CDR3 bases: TGTGCCAGCAGACTTAAGGGGAATTCACCCCTCCACTTT.

This chain links TRBV7-9 with TRBJ2-3, with TRBD2 matching over 7 bases. Germline trimming cut 8 bases from V and 1 base from J; bases unmatched to any gene: 3. CDR3 length equals 13 residues. Germline V gene data show CDR1 as SEHNR and CDR2 as FQNEAQ (reference sequence). CDR3 region: CASGGGGTDTQYF. CDR3 nucleotides: TGTGCCAGCGGCGGGGGTGGCACAGATACGCAGTATTTT.

The V and J genes are TRBV6-1 and TRBJ1-5, with 7 bases lining up with TRBD1. This CDR3 comprises 15 residues. The V segment lost 10 bases and the J segment 1 base; nucleotides outside the gene matches: 10. Germline V CDR1 and CDR2: MNHNS, SASEGT. The CDR3 sequence: CANQGGRESNQPQHF. The CDR3 DNA reads as TGTGCCAACCAGGGGGGAAGGGAAAGCAATCAGCCCCAGCATTTT.